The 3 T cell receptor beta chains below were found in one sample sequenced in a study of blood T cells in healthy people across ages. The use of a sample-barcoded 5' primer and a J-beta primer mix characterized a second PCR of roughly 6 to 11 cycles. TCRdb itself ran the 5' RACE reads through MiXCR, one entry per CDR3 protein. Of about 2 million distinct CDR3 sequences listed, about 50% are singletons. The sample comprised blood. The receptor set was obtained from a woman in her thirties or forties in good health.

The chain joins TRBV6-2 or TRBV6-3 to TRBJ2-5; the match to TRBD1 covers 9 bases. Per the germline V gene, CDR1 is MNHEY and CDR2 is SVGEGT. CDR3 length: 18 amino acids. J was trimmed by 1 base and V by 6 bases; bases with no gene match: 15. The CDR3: CASSTRSRDRALQETQYF. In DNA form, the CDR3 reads TGTGCCAGCAGCACGAGGAGCCGGGACAGGGCACTCCAAGAGACCCAGTACTTC.

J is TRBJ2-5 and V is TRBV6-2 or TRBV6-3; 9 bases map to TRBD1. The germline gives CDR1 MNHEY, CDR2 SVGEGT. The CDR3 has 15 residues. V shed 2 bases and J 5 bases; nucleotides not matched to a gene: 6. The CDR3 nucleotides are TGTGCCAGCAGTTACGGCACAGGGGGCTGGGAGACCCAGTACTTC. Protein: CASSYGTGGWETQYF.

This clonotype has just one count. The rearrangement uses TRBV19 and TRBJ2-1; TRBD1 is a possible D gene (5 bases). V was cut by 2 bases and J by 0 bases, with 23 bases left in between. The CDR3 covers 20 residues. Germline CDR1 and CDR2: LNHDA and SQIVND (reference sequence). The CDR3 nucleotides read TGTGCCAGTAGTATAAAAGCTCCAGGGCCCCGGATAAGCTCCTACAATGAGCAGTTCTTC. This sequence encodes CASSIKAPGPRISSYNEQFF.